These 12 T cell receptor beta chains came from one sample sequenced in a study of human T cells and chemical hapten exposure. TCRdb re-called the RACE reads through MiXCR, storing one row per CDR3 protein. The sample carries around 380,000 distinct CDR3 sequences, 4.8% recorded once. As to time point: patch test 1, 2 weeks after DPC sensitization. Treatment defined: therapeutic diphenylcyclopropenone sensitization with weekly scalp DPC. Sequenced material: whole blood, taken in connection with sensitization to the hapten diphenylcyclopropenone (DPC). Every receptor here comes from a woman aged 45-59 years with alopecia areata. Some clones in this sample may be carry-over from other donors' samples.

This chain links TRBV20-1 with TRBJ2-7; 11 bases are a match to TRBD2. V was clipped by 6 bases and J by 4 bases; unmatched bases: 5. Germline assignment: CDR1 DFQATT and CDR2 SNEGSKA (reference sequence). This CDR3 region has 13 residues. This CDR3 is CSAPGLAVYEQYF. CDR3 coding DNA: TGCAGTGCCCCGGGACTAGCGGTTTACGAGCAGTACTTC.

Ten or more counts support this clonotype. The chain joins TRBV15 to TRBJ2-5; 14 positions match TRBD2. Looked up from germline, CDR1 is LNHNV and CDR2 is YYDKDF (reference sequence). The CDR3 has 16 residues. J was trimmed by 4 bases and V by 5 bases; bases with no gene match: 6. CDR3 sequence reads: CATSSGTSGGRETQYF. DNA of the CDR3: TGTGCCACCAGCTCTGGGACTAGCGGGGGTAGAGAGACCCAGTACTTC.

This clonotype showed up just a few times. The chain has TRBV10-3 and TRBJ2-7, with D possibly TRBD2 on 6 matching bases. This CDR3 is built from 14 residues. The germline V and J ends were trimmed by 5 bases and 0 bases, with 11 bases remaining between them. Germline V gene data show CDR1 as ENHRY and CDR2 as SYGVKD. CDR3 residues: CAISPGGLSYEQYF. As DNA, the CDR3 is TGTGCCATCAGTCCCGGAGGGCTCTCCTACGAGCAGTACTTC.

CDR3 loop: CASSLTGGDEQYF. CDR3 coding DNA: TGTGCCAGCAGTCTCACCGGGGGGGACGAGCAGTACTTC. V gene TRBV28 combines with J gene TRBJ2-7; 8 nucleotides match TRBD2. V shed 5 bases, J shed 5 bases, and the junction held 5 bases outside the gene matches. The CDR3 is 13 amino acids. In germline, CDR1 is MDHEN, CDR2 SYDVKM.

This clonotype showed up just a few times. V and J are TRBV7-2 and TRBJ2-3; no firm D call. Germline CDR1 is SGHTA and CDR2 is FQGNSA. The CDR3 is made up of 12 amino acids. The ends were cut back, 1 base at V and 8 bases at J, with 7 bases in the middle. CDR3 nucleotides: TGTGCCAGCAGCTTAGGAGAGGTTACGCAGTATTTT. This gives the protein CASSLGEVTQYF.

About this clonotype: A much larger clone differs from this one at a single base, so this may be a read error. The chain combines TRBV4-1 with TRBJ2-2; D possibly matches TRBD1 or TRBD2 (5 bases each). CDR1 is MGHRA, CDR2 YSYEKL, per germline. This CDR3 has 13 amino acids. The CDR3 nucleotides read TGCGCCAGCAGTAAGACCGGGACCGGGGTGCTGTTTTTT. Protein sequence: CASSKTGTGVLFF.

CDR3 sequence reads: CASSLVNGQPQHF. For the CDR3, the DNA is TGTGCCAGCAGCTTAGTCAATGGCCAGCCCCAGCATTTT. This chain joins TRBV11-2 and TRBJ1-5; D remains ambiguous. Trimming took off 1 base at V and 7 bases at J, with 8 bases between the two ends. The CDR3 spans 13 residues. Germline loops: CDR1 SGHAT, CDR2 FQNNGV.

Ten or more counts support this clonotype. The rearrangement joins TRBV20-1 to TRBJ2-7; 7 bases match TRBD1. Germline CDR1 DFQATT, CDR2 SNEGSKA (reference sequence). This CDR3 is built from 11 residues. With 5 bases clipped from V and 3 bases from J, the junction kept 1 base outside the gene matches. The CDR3 is CSAYRGYEQYF. The CDR3 DNA follows: TGCAGTGCTTACAGGGGCTACGAGCAGTACTTC.

The J gene is TRBJ2-5, the V gene TRBV19; unclear D gene. There are 12 residues in the CDR3. Germline CDR1 reads LNHDA; CDR2 reads SQIVND (reference sequence). The germline V and J ends were trimmed by 0 bases and 7 bases, with 6 bases remaining between them. In DNA form, the CDR3 reads TGTGCCAGTAGTATAGATCAATGGACCCAGTACTTC. Translation: CASSIDQWTQYF.

A few counts support this clonotype. The chain carries TRBV2 and TRBJ2-1; TRBD1 matches 7 bases. This CDR3 comprises 14 residues. Unmatched junction bases numbered 10, after V lost 6 bases and J lost 8 bases. The germline CDR1 and CDR2 sequences are SNHLY and FYNNEI. CDR3 DNA: TGTGCCAGCAGAACAGGACAGGCGAGCCATGAGCAGTTCTTC. Translating it yields CASRTGQASHEQFF.

This clonotype has ten or more counts. The V and J genes are TRBV7-2 and TRBJ2-7, with TRBD1 as a possible D gene (5 bases). This CDR3 comprises 12 residues. Germline CDR1 SGHTA, CDR2 FQGNSA. V was pared by 5 bases and J by 7 bases, with 12 bases between. CDR3 nucleotides: TGTGCCAGCAGCCAGGGCCGAGAGGAGCAGTACTTC. Amino acids: CASSQGREEQYF.

This clonotype was counted many times. The chain has TRBV12-3 or TRBV12-4 and TRBJ1-2, with D unclear. The CDR3 consists of 14 residues. V lost 4 bases and J 3 bases, leaving 12 bases between the germline ends. The CDR3 bases are TGTGCCAGCAGTTCCAGCCGGGGAGACTATGGCTACACCTTC. Translated, it gives CASSSSRGDYGYTF.